The next 25 T cell receptor beta chains were all read from a single sample in a study of shared clonotypes between healthy human individuals. The method was immunoSEQ multiplex PCR; TCRdb's version includes in-frame clones alone and lacks a portion of them. This repertoire shows hundreds of thousands of clones, less than 96% found once; its top ten account for roughly 0.06%. The specimen sequenced was naive CD4+ T cells sorted from blood. The subset was: CD45RA+ positively selected. The receptors were gathered from a woman aged 25 to 39 in good health.

The chain carries TRBV7-9 and TRBJ1-2; D unresolved. The V end was cut by 4 bases, the J end by 8 bases, with 8 bases between. Germline lookup yields CDR1 SEHNR and CDR2 FQNEAQ (reference sequence). The CDR3 has 11 residues. CDR3 coding DNA: TGTGCCAGCAGCTCACGGCGGGGCTACACCTTC. Its translation is CASSSRRGYTF.

This clone was seen a single time. The CDR3 nucleotides are TGTGCCAGCAGCTTTGGGCTAAAGGACGAGCAGTACTTC. Protein: CASSFGLKDEQYF. This rearrangement joins TRBV7-8 to TRBJ2-7; D ambiguous. The germline V and J ends were trimmed by 3 bases and 5 bases, with 11 bases remaining between them. CDR1 and CDR2 from the germline V gene are SGHVS and FQNEAQ. CDR3 size: 13 residues. Together with reference TRBV7-8 and TRBJ2-7, the CDR3 gives the full variable domain: GAGVSQSPRYKVAKRGQDVALRCDPISGHVSLFWYQQALGQGPEFLTYFQNEAQLDKSGLPSDRFFAERPEGSVSTLKIQRTQQEDSAVYLCASSFGLKDEQYFGPGTRLTVT.

This chain links TRBV5-4 with TRBJ1-2, with no clear D. From germline, CDR1 is SGHNT and CDR2 YYREEE (reference sequence). CDR3 length equals 15 residues. Trimming removed 4 bases from V and 2 bases from J, with 15 bases in between. CDR3 in amino acids: CASSPRAVGNYGYTF. DNA for the CDR3: TGTGCCAGCAGCCCTCGAGCAGTCGGAAACTATGGCTACACCTTC.

The chain is built from TRBV5-1 and TRBJ1-1; a weak D match, TRBD1 (5 bases). In germline, CDR1 is SGHRS, CDR2 YFSETQ. Deletions cut 4 bases from V and 1 base from J, with 11 bases between. This CDR3 is 14 amino acids long. The CDR3 DNA reads TGCGCCAGCAGCCCGGGGGGTAGGAACACTGAAGCTTTCTTT. Its protein product is CASSPGGRNTEAFF.

The V and J genes are TRBV28 and TRBJ1-2; 10 positions agree with TRBD1. There are 18 residues in the CDR3. Germline V gene sequence: CDR1 MDHEN, CDR2 SYDVKM. V dropped 7 bases and J dropped 0; count of bases not matched to a gene: 14. The CDR3, as DNA: TGTGCCAGCACCCCGGACAGGGGGGCCCATCGACCTAACTATGGCTACACCTTC. Translation: CASTPDRGAHRPNYGYTF.

The rearrangement uses TRBV7-8 and TRBJ2-7; 11 nucleotides match TRBD2. In germline, CDR1 is SGHVS, CDR2 FQNEAQ. The V and J ends lost 4 bases and 4 bases, in that order; junction bases with no gene match: 6. The CDR3 totals 15 residues. CDR3 sequence reads: CASSYGLAGGYEQYF. CDR3 nucleotides: TGTGCCAGCAGCTATGGACTAGCGGGTGGGTACGAGCAGTACTTC.

V and J are TRBV21-1 and TRBJ1-4. TRBV21-1 is annotated as a pseudogene. The CDR3 has 16 residues. CDR3 region: CASSALVRRVGEKLFF. The CDR3 DNA follows: TGTGCCAGCAGCGCGTTAGTTCGGCGCGTAGGCGAAAAACTGTTTTTT.

This clone was counted between two and nine times. The chain joins TRBV6-5 to TRBJ1-5; maybe TRBD1 (6 bases). The CDR3 loop spans 13 amino acids. Germline V lookup: CDR1 MNHEY, CDR2 SVGAGI. V lost 2 bases, J lost 12 bases, and 14 bases lay in between. The CDR3, as DNA: TGTGCCAGCAGTTACGACAGGAGGTCCATCCAGCATTTT. Protein sequence: CASSYDRRSIQHF.

Turning to this clone: The same CDR3 arises from other DNA sequences in this sample as well. The chain links TRBV2 to TRBJ1-5; D unresolved. With 6 bases removed from V and 11 bases from J, the gap between germline ends came to 11 bases. Germline lookup yields CDR1 SNHLY and CDR2 FYNNEI. The CDR3 runs to 11 residues. This CDR3 reads CASSERAAQHF. For the CDR3, the DNA is TGTGCCAGCAGCGAGAGGGCGGCCCAGCATTTT.

The chain links TRBV4-2 to TRBJ2-2, with 10 bases aligning to TRBD1. The CDR3 runs 19 residues. Germline trimming cut 2 bases from V and 7 bases from J; bases unmatched to any gene: 16. The germline CDR1 and CDR2 sequences are LGHNA and YNFKEQ. CDR3 nucleotide sequence: TGTGCCAGCAGCCAACCTTTTACTGGGACAGGGGAATTTAACGGGGAGCTGTTTTTT. It yields the protein CASSQPFTGTGEFNGELFF.

The gene calls are TRBV5-6 and TRBJ1-5; maybe TRBD1 (5 bases). V was cut by 0 bases and J by 1 base, with 11 bases left in between. Germline lookup yields CDR1 SGHDT and CDR2 YYEEEE. CDR3 length: 16 amino acids. The CDR3 DNA reads as TGTGCCAGCAGCTTGGCAGGGAGGAGGAGCAATCAGCCCCAGCATTTT. This translates into CASSLAGRRSNQPQHF.

The chain combines TRBV7-9 with TRBJ2-7, with D possibly being TRBD1 or TRBD2 (5 bases each). This CDR3 spans 15 amino acids. The V gene lost 3 bases and the J gene lost 1 base, with 13 bases spanning the gap. CDR1 and CDR2 (germline): SEHNR, FQNEAQ (reference sequence). This CDR3 is CASSFPGRYSYEQYF. Here the CDR3 DNA reads TGTGCCAGCAGCTTTCCGGGACGGTATTCCTACGAGCAGTACTTC.

The chain employs TRBV27 and TRBJ1-5, with 10 bases that match TRBD1. The V and J ends lost 6 bases and 5 bases, in that order; junction bases with no gene match: 7. This CDR3 contains 15 residues. CDR1 and CDR2 from the germline V gene are MNHEY and SMNVEV (reference sequence). The CDR3 coding sequence is TGTGCCAGCAGCCTGGGACAGGGGACATATCAGCCCCAGCATTTT. As protein: CASSLGQGTYQPQHF.

V and J are TRBV6-1 and TRBJ2-5, with D possibly matching TRBD2 (6 bases). With 2 bases removed from V and 5 bases from J, the gap between germline ends came to 21 bases. The CDR3 consists of 17 residues. The germline gives CDR1 MNHNS, CDR2 SASEGT. The CDR3: CASSERRETFFRETQYF. DNA for the CDR3: TGTGCCAGCAGTGAACGCCGGGAGACATTTTTTAGGGAGACCCAGTACTTC.

V usage is TRBV5-1 and J usage is TRBJ2-7; 7 nucleotides agree with TRBD1. Trimming took 5 bases from V and 4 from J; bases not matched to a gene: 9. Looked up from germline, CDR1 is SGHRS and CDR2 is YFSETQ. This CDR3 is built from 14 residues. In nucleotides, the CDR3 is TGCGCCAGCAGTTTAGGACAGGAGTTATACGAGCAGTACTTC. Amino acids: CASSLGQELYEQYF. The whole variable domain, filled in from reference TRBV5-1 and TRBJ2-7, reads KAGVTQTPRYLIKTRGQQVTLSCSPISGHRSVSWYQQTPGQGLQFLFEYFSETQRNKGNFPGRFSGRQFSNSRSEMNVSTLELGDSALYLCASSLGQELYEQYFGPGTRLTVT.

This clone has only a few counts. The chain couples TRBV19 to TRBJ2-2; D remains unclear. The V end was cut by 9 bases, the J end by 1 base, with 0 bases between. CDR1 and CDR2 from the germline V gene are LNHDA and SQIVND (reference sequence). This CDR3 has 10 amino acids. CDR3 in amino acids: CARNTGELFF. The CDR3 DNA reads as TGTGCCAGGAACACCGGGGAGCTGTTTTTT. Full variable domain (missing parts from reference TRBV19 and TRBJ2-2): DGGITQSPKYLFRKEGQNVTLSCEQNLNHDAMYWYRQDPGQGLRLIYYSQIVNDFQKGDIAEGYSVSREKKESFPLTVTSAQKNPTAFYLCARNTGELFFGEGSRLTVL.

The chain uses TRBV2 and TRBJ1-1; TRBD1 might be the D (6 bases). Trimming shortened V by 7 bases and J by 6 bases, and 15 bases separated the two germline ends. Germline CDR1 and CDR2: SNHLY and FYNNEI. CDR3 length: 13 residues. CDR3: CASIEGGYSEAFF. CDR3 coding DNA: TGTGCCAGCATCGAGGGGGGTTACTCTGAAGCTTTCTTT.

This chain uses TRBV5-5 with TRBJ2-3, with unresolved D. V was pared by 4 bases and J by 0 bases, with 9 bases between. CDR1 and CDR2 from the germline V gene are SGHKS and YYEKEE (reference sequence). The CDR3 is made up of 14 amino acids. The CDR3 is CASSPPPSTDTQYF. CDR3 DNA: TGTGCCAGCAGCCCGCCGCCTAGCACAGATACGCAGTATTTT. The entire variable domain, with the rest obtained from reference TRBV5-5 and TRBJ2-3, is as follows: DAGVTQSPTHLIKTRGQQVTLRCSPISGHKSVSWYQQVLGQGPQFIFQYYEKEERGRGNFPDRFSARQFPNYSSELNVNALLLGDSALYLCASSPPPSTDTQYFGPGTRLTVL.

V is TRBV27 and J is TRBJ2-1, with a tentative D call TRBD2 (7 bases). The CDR3 is 17 residues long. V lost 6 bases and J lost 8, with 26 bases in between. From germline, CDR1 is MNHEY and CDR2 SMNVEV (reference sequence). The CDR3 region has the DNA TGTGCCAGCAGCCATTGGGGGGGAACACAGGGTTTCGATGAGCAGTTCTTC. Translating gives CASSHWGGTQGFDEQFF.

J is TRBJ1-2 and V is TRBV18; D is uncertain. The germline V gene encodes CDR1 KGHSH and CDR2 LQKENI. This CDR3 spans 12 amino acids. Deletions cut 4 bases from V and 0 bases from J, with 3 bases between. CDR3: CASSLTNYGYTF. The CDR3 DNA sequence: TGTGCCAGCTCACTGACTAACTATGGCTACACCTTC.

This sequence joins TRBV5-1 and TRBJ1-4; unclear D gene. Germline V gene data show CDR1 as SGHRS and CDR2 as YFSETQ. This CDR3 region has 18 residues. V shed 1 base and J shed 0 bases, with 16 bases lying between them. The CDR3 here is CASSLNPAIIATNEKLFF. The CDR3 nucleotides read TGCGCCAGCAGCTTGAACCCAGCCATCATTGCAACTAATGAAAAACTGTTTTTT.

This sequence joins TRBV29-1 and TRBJ1-5; a weak D match, TRBD1 (5 bases). The CDR3 extends over 13 amino acids. V lost 4 bases, J lost 8 bases, and 15 bases lay in between. CDR1 and CDR2 (germline): SQVTM, ANQGSEA. CDR3 loop: CSVAQGLGEPQHF. The CDR3 nucleotides read TGCAGCGTTGCCCAGGGACTAGGTGAGCCCCAGCATTTT.

Only one count was recorded for this clone. The chain joins TRBV30 to TRBJ2-7, with D possibly TRBD2 on 7 matching bases. Germline V gene sequence: CDR1 GTSNPN, CDR2 SVGIG (reference sequence). V was trimmed by 4 bases and J by 2 bases, leaving 18 bases between them. This CDR3 region has 15 residues. CDR3 coding DNA: TGTGCCTGGACTTCCTATGGGGGGGCGGCCTACGAGCAGTACTTC. Translating gives CAWTSYGGAAYEQYF.

The chain employs TRBV6-6 and TRBJ2-1; no definite D call. The V gene's germline CDR1 is MNHNY and CDR2 SVGAGI (reference sequence). The CDR3 loop spans 16 amino acids. The V gene lost 0 bases and the J gene lost 2 bases, with 11 bases spanning the gap. For the CDR3, the DNA is TGTGCCAGCAGTTACTCTGAGACGATCCCCTACAATGAGCAGTTCTTC. Encoded protein: CASSYSETIPYNEQFF.

The J gene is TRBJ2-7, the V gene TRBV5-6; 9 bases fit TRBD1. The CDR3 sequence is 15 residues long. V trimming: 4 bases; J trimming: 0 bases; junction bases outside the gene matches: 5. Per the germline V gene, CDR1 is SGHDT and CDR2 is YYEEEE. The CDR3 is CASSPGTGNSYEQYF. Here the CDR3 DNA reads TGTGCCAGCAGCCCCGGGACAGGGAACTCCTACGAGCAGTACTTC.